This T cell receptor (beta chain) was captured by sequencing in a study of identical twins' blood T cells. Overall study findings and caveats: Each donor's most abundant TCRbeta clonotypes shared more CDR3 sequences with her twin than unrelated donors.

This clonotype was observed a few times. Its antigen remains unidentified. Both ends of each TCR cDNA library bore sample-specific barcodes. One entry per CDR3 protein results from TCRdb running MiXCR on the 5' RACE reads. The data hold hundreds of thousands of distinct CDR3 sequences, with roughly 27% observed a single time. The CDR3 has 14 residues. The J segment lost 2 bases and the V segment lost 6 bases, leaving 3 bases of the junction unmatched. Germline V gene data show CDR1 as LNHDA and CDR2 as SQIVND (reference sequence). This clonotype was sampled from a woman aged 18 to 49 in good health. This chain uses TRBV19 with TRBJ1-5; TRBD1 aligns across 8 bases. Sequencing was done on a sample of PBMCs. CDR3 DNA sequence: TGTGCCAGTAGGTTACAGGGGGGCAATCAGCCCCAGCATTTT. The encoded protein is CASRLQGGNQPQHF.